These 10 T cell receptor beta chains were sequenced from one sample in a study of T cell clonality in common variable immunodeficiency. Assay: immunoSEQ multiplex PCR; the TCRdb copy retains only in-frame clones and omits some. Altogether over 35,000 clones were found in the sample, and no singletons occur. Sequenced input: peripheral blood mononuclear cells. The receptors stem from a person aged 18 to 70 in good health.

The table lists this clone with many counts. The read terminates 3 residues before the CDR3 end, so the remaining end is supplied by the germline J gene. V is TRBV19 and J is TRBJ2-3; 14 nucleotides match TRBD2. Trimming cost V 5 bases and J 5 bases; bases outside gene matches: 9. Germline CDR1 reads LNHDA; CDR2 reads SQIVND (reference sequence). The CDR3 spans 17 residues. The CDR3 bases that were read are TGTGCCAGTAGTCTCCCGGGACTAGCGGGAGCTGGAGATACG. Residues: CASSLPGLAGAGDT. The full CDR3 protein is CASSLPGLAGAGDTQYF.

The table lists this clone with many counts. With the read ending 3 residues before the CDR3 end, the germline J gene is used to fill in that end. V and J are TRBV7-8 and TRBJ2-6; unclear D gene. V was shortened by 7 bases and J by 0 bases, with 7 bases between the two germline ends. The CDR3 consists of 14 residues. From germline, CDR1 is SGHVS and CDR2 FQNEAQ. The CDR3 region is CASTGFSGANVLTF. Incomplete CDR3 DNA: TGTGCCAGCACGGGTTTCTCTGGGGCCAACGTC.

This clone appeared many times. The observed sequence ends 3 residues before the CDR3 terminus, with the missing tail filled in from the germline J gene. The chain employs TRBV5-1 and TRBJ2-3; 8 nucleotides agree with TRBD1. Germline loops: CDR1 SGHRS, CDR2 YFSETQ. This CDR3 contains 15 residues. The V segment lost 7 bases and the J segment 2 bases; nucleotides outside the gene matches: 9. The CDR3 DNA, read in part, is TGCGCCAGCGACCGCGGACAGGGACTCACAGATACG. Protein sequence: CASDRGQGLTDT. The whole CDR3 region reads CASDRGQGLTDTQYF.

At least ten counts were recorded for this clone. The missing CDR3 end, 3 residues past where the read stops, is filled in from the germline J gene. V gene TRBV6-2 or TRBV6-3 combines with J gene TRBJ1-2; TRBD1 matches at 7 bases. CDR3 size: 13 residues. The J segment lost 6 bases and the V segment lost 8 bases, leaving 9 bases of the junction unmatched. Germline V gene sequence: CDR1 MNHEY, CDR2 SVGEGT. CDR3 sequence: CASGSTGTHGYTF. CDR3 DNA, as far as it was read: TGTGCCAGCGGATCGACAGGGACCCATGGC.

Ten or more counts support this clone. Read sequence stops 3 residues before the CDR3 end, and the germline J gene provides the missing end. This chain connects TRBV5-1 to TRBJ2-2; TRBD1 agrees at 9 bases. CDR1 is SGHRS, CDR2 YFSETQ, per germline. Trimming at V came to 0 bases and at J to 1 base, leaving 7 bases not matched to a gene. CDR3 size: 18 residues. The CDR3 is CASSLVTGGAVNTGELFF. The part of the CDR3 DNA that was read is TGCGCCAGCAGCTTGGTCACAGGGGGCGCAGTGAACACCGGGGAG.

This clone was picked up many times. The read gets to within 3 residues of the CDR3 end, and the germline J gene fills in the rest. The gene calls are TRBV12-5 and TRBJ2-1; D is possibly TRBD1 (7 bases). The CDR3 has 20 amino acids. In germline, CDR1 is LGHNT, CDR2 FRNRAP. The ends were cut back, 5 bases at V and 0 bases at J, with 26 bases in the middle. This chain's CDR3 is CASGLHSEGALTGSYNEQFF. The part of the CDR3 DNA that was read is TGTGCTAGTGGTCTCCACTCGGAGGGGGCGCTCACCGGCTCCTACAATGAG.

Details on this clone: From the germline J gene comes the end of the CDR3, since the read stops 3 residues before it. Other DNA sequences in the sample encode the same CDR3. The gene calls are TRBV18 and TRBJ1-2; possible D gene TRBD1, 5 bases. CDR3 length: 13 amino acids. Germline loops: CDR1 KGHSH, CDR2 LQKENI. Here the CDR3 reads CASSPLVEGIYTF. CDR3 DNA, as far as it was read: TGTGCCAGCTCACCACTTGTCGAGGGGATA.

This clone was seen ten or more times. Read data end 3 residues before the CDR3 end; the end is taken from the germline J gene. The genes are TRBV27 and TRBJ1-2, with 7 bases that match TRBD1. The CDR3 is 14 residues long. Germline CDR1 is MNHEY and CDR2 is SMNVEV (reference sequence). With V trimmed by 3 bases and J by 5 bases, 6 bases remained unmatched. CDR3 sequence: CASSFSAGGYGYTF. CDR3 bases read: TGTGCCAGCAGTTTCTCGGCAGGGGGTTATGGC.

This clone has just a few counts. Given a far larger clone just one base away, this is likely a sequencing read error. The read gets to within 3 residues of the CDR3 end, and the germline J gene fills in the rest. This chain links TRBV7-9 with TRBJ2-7, with D uncertain. V lost 4 bases and J lost 1, with 11 bases in between. This CDR3 region has 14 residues. CDR1 is SEHNR, CDR2 FQNEAQ, per germline (reference sequence). The sequenced part of the CDR3 DNA is TGTGCCAGCAGCTCTCTGGCCCCTTCCTACGAG. Protein: CASSSLAPSYE. The complete CDR3 protein is CASSSLAPSYEQYF.

This clone has ten or more counts. Sequencing ends 3 residues short of the CDR3 end; the germline J gene provides the rest. This rearrangement joins TRBV5-6 to TRBJ2-7; 9 bases map to TRBD2. Germline CDR1 SGHDT, CDR2 YYEEEE. J gave up 3 bases and V 5 bases, and 6 bases lay outside the gene matches. CDR3 size: 14 residues. CDR3 bases read: TGTGCCAGCAGGTTTAGCGGGAGCCGCTACGAG. It is translated as CASRFSGSRYE. The entire CDR3 is CASRFSGSRYEQYF. Full variable domain (remainder filled in from reference TRBV5-6 and TRBJ2-7): DAGVTQSPTHLIKTRGQQVTLRCSPKSGHDTVSWYQQALGQGPQFIFQYYEEEERQRGNFPDRFSGHQFPNYSSELNVNALLLGDSALYLCASRFSGSRYEQYFGPGTRLTVT.